These 5 T cell receptor beta chains came from one sample sequenced in a study of low-dose radiotherapy and immunotherapy resistance in tumors. Alpha- and beta-chain coverage of first-strand cDNA came from TRAV- and TRBV-specific primers. With a constant-region primer and a V-primer adapter, TCRs were subjected to roughly 20 PCR cycles of amplification. From the reads, TCRdb called clonotypes with MiXCR, one entry per CDR3 protein. The table records 10,000 to 15,000 distinct CDR3 sequences, 60% of them present only once. The receptors were gathered from a human donor with advanced metastatic prostate, ovarian, gallbladder or colorectal cancer (not recorded which). This table probably holds off-target reads from a library built for another chain.

This chain joins TRBV2 and TRBJ1-5, with D maybe TRBD1 (6 bases). V lost 11 bases to trimming and J lost 1 base, with 18 bases between them. The germline CDR1 and CDR2 sequences are SNHLY and FYNNEI. This CDR3 comprises 15 residues. CDR3 coding DNA: TGTGCCTTAACAACAGGGTCGCAGAGCAATCAGCCCCAGCATTTT. Protein: CALTTGSQSNQPQHF. Full variable domain (rest looked up from reference TRBV2 and TRBJ1-5): EPEVTQTPSHQVTQMGQEVILRCVPISNHLYFYWYRQILGQKVEFLVSFYNNEISEKSEIFDDQFSVERPDGSNFTLKIRSTKLEDSAMYFCALTTGSQSNQPQHFGDGTRLSIL.

V and J are TRBV4-2 and TRBJ2-3; 7 nucleotides align to TRBD2. Trimming at V came to 0 bases and at J to 1 base, leaving 7 bases not matched to a gene. The CDR3 contains 17 residues. CDR1 LGHNA and CDR2 YNFKEQ come from the germline V gene. DNA for the CDR3: TGTGCCAGCAGCCAAGACTTGCGGGAGTCGGGCACAGATACGCAGTATTTT. Residues: CASSQDLRESGTDTQYF.

The V and J genes are TRBV6-2 or TRBV6-3 and TRBJ2-7, with a possible D match to TRBD1 (6 bases). Between the trimmed V and J ends, which lost 5 bases and 2 bases, there was a span of 22 bases. This CDR3 spans 17 amino acids. Germline V gene sequence: CDR1 MNHEY, CDR2 SVGEGT. CDR3 amino acids: CASSGISTGRRAYEQYF. In nucleotides, the CDR3 is TGTGCCAGCAGTGGTATATCGACAGGACGTAGGGCCTACGAGCAGTACTTC.

This chain links TRBV28 with TRBJ2-7; D is unresolved. The germline V gene has CDR1 MDHEN and CDR2 SYDVKM. Trimming stripped 7 bases from V and 0 bases from J, with 10 bases between. The CDR3 sequence is 13 residues long. The CDR3 DNA follows: TGTGCCAGCAATCAGGCTGACTCCTACGAGCAGTACTTC. Translation: CASNQADSYEQYF.

In this sample, this clonotype turned up a few times. V usage is TRBV6-2 or TRBV6-3 and J usage is TRBJ2-7; D is uncertain. Trimming took 7 bases from V and 2 from J, leaving 18 bases between them. The CDR3 sequence is 15 residues long. Germline CDR1 is MNHEY and CDR2 is SVGEGT. In DNA, the CDR3 is TGTGCCAGCAATAACCATAAGGACGTTACCTACGAGCAGTACTTC. Its protein is CASNNHKDVTYEQYF.